The source of this TCR beta chain is a study of T cells in Graves' hyperthyroidism and ophthalmopathy. Template material for amplifying TCR beta CDR3 regions consisted of RNA transcripts. Researchers ran a first-round RT-PCR on the TCR CDR3 using the HTBI primer set. TCRdb itself ran the multiplex PCR reads through MiXCR, one entry per CDR3 protein. This table has 500,000 to 600,000 distinct CDR3 sequences, 46% appearing once. CDR1 is SGHRS, CDR2 YFSETQ, per germline. V was pared by 7 bases and J by 11 bases, with 22 bases between. The CDR3 consists of 14 residues. What was sequenced was peripheral blood or thyroid tissue (not recorded which). This clonotype originated in an adult woman with Graves' disease, either hyperthyroidism or ophthalmopathy (not recorded which). The chain employs TRBV5-1 and TRBJ1-5, with D unresolved. The CDR3 reads CASPASKYQETQHF. The CDR3 DNA reads TGCGCCAGCCCAGCGTCCAAGTACCAAGAGACCCAGCATTTT.